Listed below are T cell receptor beta chains from one sample, sequenced in a study of blood T cell repertoires in COVID-19. Method: immunoSEQ multiplex PCR; TCRdb's copy keeps in-frame clones and lacks some. Of about 69,000 clones in the sample, approximately 79% were seen once. The specimen sequenced was peripheral blood. Every receptor here comes from a man aged 60 to 69 with acute or convalescent COVID-19. Each CDR3 is given with its conserved first and last residue. A D gene is named only where the DNA matches it firmly. Size is stated for part of the rows, as once, few or many counts, or as a class when the clone is expanded.

j_gene | v_gene | d_gene | abundance | CDR3nt | CDR3aa
TRBJ2-7 | TRBV6-5 | TRBD1 | once | TGTGCCAGCAGTCCGATAGGGCAGGGGGCCTACGAGCAGTACTTC | CASSPIGQGAYEQYF
TRBJ1-5 | TRBV28 | . | . | TGTGCCAGCAGTTTGGCTAACTGGAGGGGAGACAATCAGCCCCAGCATTTT | CASSLANWRGDNQPQHF
TRBJ2-5 | TRBV29-1 | . | . | TGCAGCACCAACCAGGGGCGCGAGACCCAGTACTTC | CSTNQGRETQYF
TRBJ1-1 | TRBV7-2 | . | . | TGTGCCAGCAGCTATCGAGGTGGGGAGAGTGAAGCTTTCTTT | CASSYRGGESEAFF
TRBJ1-6 | TRBV7-2 | TRBD1 | few | TGTGCCAGCACCATGGACAGGTATTCACCCCTCCACTTT | CASTMDRYSPLHF
TRBJ2-5 | TRBV9 | . | . | TGTGCCAGCAGTCGTCAAGAGACCCAGTACTTC | CASSRQETQYF
TRBJ2-3 | TRBV5-6 | . | . | TGTGCCAGCAGCTTGCAGGGGCCGCGCACAGATACGCAGTATTTT | CASSLQGPRTDTQYF
TRBJ2-7 | TRBV6-5 | TRBD1 | . | TGTGCCAGCAGATCCACGGGACAGCAATACGAGCAGTACTTC | CASRSTGQQYEQYF
TRBJ2-7 | TRBV6-2/TRBV6-3 | . | . | TGTGCCAGCAGTAGGGGATTTGGCGAGCAGTACTTC | CASSRGFGEQYF
TRBJ2-2 | TRBV5-1 | . | . | TGCGCCAGCAGCTTGGTTCAGGGGAACACCGGGGAGCTGTTTTTT | CASSLVQGNTGELFF
TRBJ1-5 | TRBV5-1 | TRBD1 | . | TGCGCCAGCAGCCCACAGGGGGGGCAATCAGGTCAGCCCCAGCATTTT | CASSPQGGQSGQPQHF
TRBJ1-2 | TRBV9 | . | once | TGTGCCAGCAGCGTAGCTACGGCAGGCCCGGGGATTAACTATGGCTACACCTTC | CASSVATAGPGINYGYTF
TRBJ2-7 | TRBV11-1 | . | . | TGTGCCAGCAGCTTAAGTAGCGGCGTCTCCTACGAGCAGTACTTC | CASSLSSGVSYEQYF
TRBJ1-1 | TRBV12-2 | . | . | TGTGCAAGTCTCCTGGGGGGGACTGAAGCTTTCTTT | CASLLGGTEAFF
TRBJ2-1 | TRBV5-4 | . | . | TGTGCCAGCAGCTTCGGGACAAACACCTACAATGAGCAGTTCTTC | CASSFGTNTYNEQFF
TRBJ2-7 | TRBV10-3 | TRBD1 | . | TGTGCCATCAGTGGGGGACAGGGAGGCGGCGAGCAGTACTTC | CAISGGQGGGEQYF
TRBJ1-5 | TRBV19 | TRBD1 | . | TGTGCCAGTAGTCGACGGACAGGACACCTCAATCAGCCCCAGCATTTT | CASSRRTGHLNQPQHF
TRBJ2-5 | TRBV3-1/TRBV3-2 | TRBD2 | . | TGTGCCAGCAGCTACAGCGGGGGGGAAGAGACCCAGTACTTC | CASSYSGGEETQYF
TRBJ1-2 | TRBV11-2 | . | . | TGTGCCAGCAGCTTGGGACTGCAACACTATGGCTACACCTTC | CASSLGLQHYGYTF
TRBJ2-1 | TRBV9 | . | few | TGTGCCAGTATTGGCCCCGCGACGGGGGAGATAAAGAGATACAATGAGCAGTTCTTC | CASIGPATGEIKRYNEQFF
TRBJ2-7 | TRBV6-1 | TRBD1 | . | TGTGCCAGCAGTGAGAACAGGGGTCTGAACGAGCAGTACTTC | CASSENRGLNEQYF
TRBJ2-6 | TRBV15 | . | . | TGTGCCACCAGCAGAGACCTCCTAGGGGCCAACTCTGGGGCCAACGTCCTGACTTTC | CATSRDLLGANSGANVLTF
TRBJ1-4 | TRBV3-1/TRBV3-2 | . | few | TGTGCCAGCAGCCAAGTGGTAGGAGCAACTAATGAAAAACTGTTTTTT | CASSQVVGATNEKLFF
TRBJ1-2 | TRBV5-4 | TRBD1 | . | TGTGCCAGCAGCTCGGGAGACAGGGGGCGCTTGTATGGCTACACCTTC | CASSSGDRGRLYGYTF
TRBJ2-6 | TRBV5-3 | . | . | TGTGCCAGAAGCTTGGCAGGACAGCGACCCTCTGGGGCCAACGTCCTGACTTTC | CARSLAGQRPSGANVLTF